Below, 32 T cell receptor beta chains from the same sample are listed, as sequenced in a study of T cells in localized non-small cell lung cancer. Clones were read by immunoSEQ multiplex PCR, and TCRdb kept only the in-frame ones, dropping some. The table lists roughly 21,000 clones, roughly 83% of them singletons. The source material was peripheral blood, sampled before any cancer treatment. The source is a man aged 35 to 70 with stage I lung adenocarcinoma.

V usage is TRBV2 and J usage is TRBJ2-2; no definite D call. Germline assignment: CDR1 SNHLY and CDR2 FYNNEI. The V gene lost 0 bases and the J gene lost 1 base, with 9 bases spanning the gap. This CDR3 region has 16 residues. The CDR3 DNA sequence: TGTGCCAGCAGTGAAGCGGAAGTGGGGAACACCGGGGAGCTGTTTTTT. Protein sequence: CASSEAEVGNTGELFF.

V usage is TRBV19 and J usage is TRBJ2-5; possibly TRBD2 for D (5 bases). The V gene's germline CDR1 is LNHDA and CDR2 SQIVND (reference sequence). The CDR3 is made up of 14 amino acids. The V and J ends lost 3 bases and 0 bases respectively, with 8 bases between them. The chain's CDR3 is CASSIWRDQETQYF. DNA for the CDR3: TGTGCCAGTAGTATTTGGCGGGACCAAGAGACCCAGTACTTC.

J is TRBJ2-2 and V is TRBV6-4, with 7 nucleotides matching TRBD1. In germline, CDR1 is MRHNA, CDR2 SNTAGT. V lost 3 bases to trimming and J lost 3 bases; unmatched junction nucleotides: 4. The length of the CDR3 is 15 residues. DNA for the CDR3: TGTGCCAGCAGTGAAAGGGGGCAGGACACCGGGGAGCTGTTTTTT. Translation: CASSERGQDTGELFF.

V is TRBV4-3 and J is TRBJ2-3; 7 bases line up with TRBD2. The CDR3 contains 16 residues. V lost 0 bases to trimming and J lost 4 bases; unmatched junction nucleotides: 7. Germline CDR1 is LGHNA and CDR2 is YSLEER. CDR3 in DNA: TGCGCCAGCAGCCAAGATCTACCCGGGGGGTCAGATACGCAGTATTTT. Protein: CASSQDLPGGSDTQYF.

The chain carries TRBV11-1 and TRBJ2-3; D unresolved. Trimming cost V 1 base and J 2 bases, with 10 bases left between them. In germline, CDR1 is SGHAT, CDR2 FQDESV (reference sequence). The CDR3 totals 15 residues. CDR3 residues: CASSLGLLSTDTQYF. The CDR3 DNA reads TGTGCCAGCAGCTTAGGACTGTTATCCACAGATACGCAGTATTTT. Complete variable domain (other parts from reference TRBV11-1 and TRBJ2-3): EAEVAQSPRYKITEKSQAVAFWCDPISGHATLYWYRQILGQGPELLVQFQDESVVDDSQLPKDRFSAERLKGVDSTLKIQPAELGDSAMYLCASSLGLLSTDTQYFGPGTRLTVL.

The CDR3 nucleotides are TGCGCCAGCAGCTCTCTGGGACAGAGCGGTAAAGCTTTCTTT. Translation: CASSSLGQSGKAFF. The V and J genes are TRBV5-1 and TRBJ1-1; TRBD1 aligns across 7 bases. The CDR3 spans 14 residues. The trim removed 3 bases at V and 9 bases at J, leaving 11 bases unmatched. CDR1 is SGHRS and CDR2 is YFSETQ in the germline V gene.

The V call is TRBV28, the J call TRBJ2-1, with 7 bases that match TRBD2. This CDR3 has 15 amino acids. Germline-derived CDR1 and CDR2 are MDHEN and SYDVKM. V shed 4 bases and J 4 bases; nucleotides not matched to a gene: 7. DNA for the CDR3: TGTGCCAGCAGTTCCAGCGGGAACGGTTACAATGAGCAGTTCTTC. Translating it yields CASSSSGNGYNEQFF.

This sequence joins TRBV27 and TRBJ2-7; D possibly corresponds to TRBD2 (6 bases). The CDR3 runs 14 residues. CDR1 and CDR2 from the germline V gene are MNHEY and SMNVEV (reference sequence). The V and J ends lost 6 bases and 1 base respectively, with 13 bases between them. Here the CDR3 DNA reads TGTGCCAGCAGGCCATCGGAGGGATCCTACGAGCAGTACTTC. Its protein product is CASRPSEGSYEQYF.

This clone was detected only a few times. The V gene is TRBV19, the J gene TRBJ1-5; TRBD1 might be the D (5 bases). This CDR3 is 14 amino acids long. Germline lookup yields CDR1 LNHDA and CDR2 SQIVND (reference sequence). V was trimmed by 2 bases and J by 4 bases, leaving 9 bases between them. The CDR3 spells CASSIQGGNQPQHF. The CDR3 DNA reads as TGTGCCAGTAGTATACAGGGTGGGAATCAGCCCCAGCATTTT. Filled out from reference TRBV19 and TRBJ1-5, the complete variable domain reads DGGITQSPKYLFRKEGQNVTLSCEQNLNHDAMYWYRQDPGQGLRLIYYSQIVNDFQKGDIAEGYSVSREKKESFPLTVTSAQKNPTAFYLCASSIQGGNQPQHFGDGTRLSIL.

The chain couples TRBV2 to TRBJ2-1; 10 bases fit TRBD2. With 6 bases clipped from V and 7 bases from J, the junction kept 12 bases outside the gene matches. Germline lookup yields CDR1 SNHLY and CDR2 FYNNEI. This CDR3 is built from 16 residues. CDR3 in DNA: TGTGCCAGCAGCGGGTACACTAGCGGGATGAGTAATGAGCAGTTCTTC. Translation: CASSGYTSGMSNEQFF.

The chain employs TRBV19 and TRBJ1-1; the match to TRBD1 covers 7 bases. Trimming removed 7 bases from V and 3 bases from J; junction bases left unmatched: 11. Germline CDR1 reads LNHDA; CDR2 reads SQIVND (reference sequence). The CDR3 is 15 residues long. DNA of the CDR3: TGTGCCAGTACCCTAGGGGAGACAGGGCACACTGAAGCTTTCTTT. It is translated as CASTLGETGHTEAFF.

This sequence joins TRBV6-6 and TRBJ1-1; a weak D match, TRBD1 (6 bases). Germline V gene lookup returns CDR1 MNHNY and CDR2 SVGAGI (reference sequence). The CDR3 consists of 14 residues. V was cut by 2 bases and J by 0 bases, with 7 bases left in between. CDR3 sequence (DNA): TGTGCCAGCAGTTACGGACAGATGAACACTGAAGCTTTCTTT. It translates to CASSYGQMNTEAFF.

The V gene is TRBV7-6, the J gene TRBJ1-1; 8 nucleotides line up with TRBD1. The CDR3 totals 13 residues. CDR1 and CDR2 (germline): SGHVS, FNYEAQ. J lost 6 bases, V lost 5 bases, and 5 bases had no gene match. CDR3 protein: CASSQGTGAEAFF. CDR3 coding DNA: TGTGCCAGCAGCCAGGGGACAGGCGCTGAAGCTTTCTTT. Supplemented by reference TRBV7-6 and TRBJ1-1, the full variable domain reads GAGVSQSPRYKVTKRGQDVALRCDPISGHVSLYWYRQALGQGPEFLTYFNYEAQQDKSGLPNDRFSAERPEGSISTLTIQRTEQRDSAMYRCASSQGTGAEAFFGQGTRLTVV.

The chain is built from TRBV15 and TRBJ2-1; D remains ambiguous. V lost 0 bases and J lost 4, with 22 bases in between. The germline V gene has CDR1 LNHNV and CDR2 YYDKDF (reference sequence). The CDR3 is 19 amino acids. The CDR3 is CATSRDRSTDPGPYNEQFF. CDR3 in DNA: TGTGCCACCAGCAGAGATAGGTCGACGGACCCTGGCCCTTACAATGAGCAGTTCTTC. Full variable domain (outside the CDR3, taken from reference TRBV15 and TRBJ2-1): DAMVIQNPRYQVTQFGKPVTLSCSQTLNHNVMYWYQQKSSQAPKLLFHYYDKDFNNEADTPDNFQSRRPNTSFCFLDIRSPGLGDTAMYLCATSRDRSTDPGPYNEQFFGPGTRLTVL.

The chain links TRBV7-9 to TRBJ2-7; 8 nucleotides agree with TRBD2. This CDR3 contains 15 residues. V lost 7 bases and J lost 5; bases outside the gene matches: 13. The germline V gene encodes CDR1 SEHNR and CDR2 FQNEAQ (reference sequence). CDR3 sequence: CASNDARTSRHEQYF. CDR3 nucleotide sequence: TGTGCCAGCAACGACGCACGGACTAGCCGCCACGAGCAGTACTTC. Full variable domain (outside the CDR3, taken from reference TRBV7-9 and TRBJ2-7): DTGVSQNPRHKITKRGQNVTFRCDPISEHNRLYWYRQTLGQGPEFLTYFQNEAQLEKSRLLSDRFSAERPKGSFSTLEIQRTEQGDSAMYLCASNDARTSRHEQYFGPGTRLTVT.

This clone was counted a few times. The chain recombines TRBV5-3 with TRBJ1-5, with TRBD1 identical over 11 bases. TRBV5-3 is labeled an ORF, and its function is uncertain. V gave up 10 bases and J gave up 7 bases; unmatched junction bases: 13. This CDR3 region has 15 residues. The CDR3, as DNA: TGTGCCGGCAAAACTGGACAGGGGGCTGACCAGCCCCAGCATTTT. It codes for CAGKTGQGADQPQHF.

J is TRBJ2-7 and V is TRBV28; 9 bases are shared with TRBD2. The CDR3 is 14 amino acids. Germline CDR1 MDHEN, CDR2 SYDVKM. The V gene end was trimmed by 7 bases and the J gene end by 0 bases; junction bases not matched to a gene: 4. This CDR3 reads CASTLAGDSYEQYF. Written as DNA, the CDR3 is TGTGCCAGCACACTAGCGGGTGACTCCTACGAGCAGTACTTC.

V usage is TRBV5-1 and J usage is TRBJ2-3; TRBD2 matches at 9 bases. The V segment lost 0 bases and the J segment 4 bases; nucleotides outside the gene matches: 6. The CDR3 is made up of 16 amino acids. In germline, CDR1 is SGHRS, CDR2 YFSETQ. DNA of the CDR3: TGCGCCAGCAGCTTGGCGGCTAGCGGGGTCCCAGATACGCAGTATTTT. Amino acids: CASSLAASGVPDTQYF.

The chain employs TRBV7-3 and TRBJ1-1; D not certain. Germline V lookup: CDR1 SGHTA, CDR2 FQGTGA. Trimming shortened V by 2 bases and J by 2 bases, and 6 bases separated the two germline ends. The CDR3 length is 13 residues. This CDR3 reads CASSLSGNTEAFF. CDR3 in DNA: TGTGCCAGCAGCTTATCAGGTAACACTGAAGCTTTCTTT.

The chain has TRBV5-6 and TRBJ2-1, with unresolved D. The germline CDR1 and CDR2 sequences are SGHDT and YYEEEE. This CDR3 has 15 residues. Trimming took off 2 bases at V and 0 bases at J, with 9 bases between the two ends. CDR3 residues: CASSFGLISYNEQFF. CDR3 DNA sequence: TGTGCCAGCAGCTTCGGGTTGATCTCCTACAATGAGCAGTTCTTC.

The chain recombines TRBV7-8 with TRBJ1-3; D possibly corresponds to TRBD1 (6 bases). Germline CDR1 reads SGHVS; CDR2 reads FQNEAQ. This CDR3 is built from 14 residues. Trimming left V 5 bases short and J 6 bases short, with 14 bases between. As DNA, the CDR3 is TGTGCCAGCAGCCCAGGGGATTACGAAAACACCATATATTTT. Translated, it gives CASSPGDYENTIYF.

This chain uses TRBV19 with TRBJ2-1, with TRBD2 matching over 7 bases. CDR3 length: 15 amino acids. The germline gives CDR1 LNHDA, CDR2 SQIVND (reference sequence). The V gene end was trimmed by 3 bases and the J gene end by 9 bases; junction bases not matched to a gene: 11. In nucleotides, the CDR3 is TGTGCCAGTAGTATTGGTGCGGGAGTACGTTTTGAGCAGTTCTTC. It is translated as CASSIGAGVRFEQFF.

V usage is TRBV4-1 and J usage is TRBJ1-2; perhaps TRBD1 as D (5 bases). CDR1 is MGHRA and CDR2 is YSYEKL in the germline V gene. Trimming took off 2 bases at V and 4 bases at J, with 17 bases between the two ends. The CDR3 runs 16 residues. In nucleotides, the CDR3 is TGCGCCAGCAGCCAAACCCCGGACACAACGACCTATGGCTACACCTTC. It specifies CASSQTPDTTTYGYTF.

This sequence joins TRBV27 and TRBJ2-1; D tentatively reads TRBD1 or TRBD2 (5 bases each). The V gene lost 6 bases and the J gene lost 7 bases, with 19 bases spanning the gap. This CDR3 is 15 amino acids long. Germline assignment: CDR1 MNHEY and CDR2 SMNVEV (reference sequence). CDR3 region: CASSPGTPRGNEQFF. The CDR3 DNA sequence: TGTGCCAGCAGCCCCGGGACCCCGAGGGGTAATGAGCAGTTCTTC.

V and J are TRBV4-3 and TRBJ1-6; TRBD1 agrees at 8 bases. This CDR3 region has 15 residues. The germline V gene encodes CDR1 LGHNA and CDR2 YSLEER. J gave up 9 bases and V 2 bases, and 6 bases lay outside the gene matches. CDR3 loop: CASSQSGGLSSPLHF. CDR3 coding DNA: TGCGCCAGCAGCCAATCAGGGGGCCTGAGTTCACCCCTCCACTTT.

This sequence joins TRBV28 and TRBJ1-2, with D possibly TRBD1 on 5 matching bases. Germline values: CDR1 MDHEN, CDR2 SYDVKM. This CDR3 spans 13 amino acids. The V end lost 5 bases, the J end lost 4 bases, and 11 bases lay between the germline ends. The CDR3 protein is CASSQDTRYGYTF. CDR3 nucleotides: TGTGCCAGCAGTCAGGACACCCGCTATGGCTACACCTTC.

The V gene is TRBV7-9, the J gene TRBJ1-1; D ambiguous. The CDR3 sequence is 14 residues long. Germline values: CDR1 SEHNR, CDR2 FQNEAQ (reference sequence). V was trimmed by 1 base and J by 1 base, leaving 7 bases between them. In DNA, the CDR3 is TGTGCCAGCAGCTTAGTAACGGCGAACACTGAAGCTTTCTTT. Residues: CASSLVTANTEAFF.

The chain employs TRBV9 and TRBJ2-3, with 9 nucleotides matching TRBD2. Germline-derived CDR1 and CDR2 are SGDLS and YYNGEE. The CDR3 length is 16 residues. V was pared by 3 bases and J by 1 base, with 6 bases of the junction left unmatched. The CDR3 loop reads CASSGRTSVGTDTQYF. DNA of the CDR3: TGTGCCAGCAGCGGTAGGACTAGCGTTGGCACAGATACGCAGTATTTT.

The genes are TRBV5-1 and TRBJ2-5; TRBD2 agrees at 8 bases. Germline CDR1 is SGHRS and CDR2 is YFSETQ. The trim removed 0 bases at V and 3 bases at J, leaving 4 bases unmatched. CDR3 size: 15 residues. The CDR3 DNA sequence: TGCGCCAGCAGCTTGGTAGGGGGACTAGAAGAGACCCAGTACTTC. Its translation: CASSLVGGLEETQYF.

This rearrangement joins TRBV2 to TRBJ1-5, with D maybe TRBD1 (6 bases). Trimming shortened V by 6 bases and J by 3 bases, and 15 bases separated the two germline ends. Germline assignment: CDR1 SNHLY and CDR2 FYNNEI. The CDR3 totals 15 residues. The CDR3 DNA reads as TGTGCCAGCAGCGGTAGGACAGCTAACAATCAGCCCCAGCATTTT. Its protein product is CASSGRTANNQPQHF.

This CDR3 reads CASSFRTTGWVFGYTF. The CDR3 region has the DNA TGCGCCAGCAGCTTTAGAACGACAGGCTGGGTTTTTGGCTACACCTTC. V usage is TRBV5-1 and J usage is TRBJ1-2; TRBD1 is a possible D gene (6 bases). The germline V gene has CDR1 SGHRS and CDR2 YFSETQ. V lost 2 bases to trimming and J lost 7 bases, with 21 bases between them. The CDR3 covers 16 residues.

The chain recombines TRBV9 with TRBJ2-3; TRBD2 agrees at 9 bases. The CDR3 spans 16 residues. The V gene end was trimmed by 1 base and the J gene end by 2 bases; junction bases not matched to a gene: 5. Germline assignment: CDR1 SGDLS and CDR2 YYNGEE. The CDR3 loop reads CASSVRSGGFTDTQYF. CDR3 bases: TGTGCCAGCAGCGTAAGAAGCGGGGGGTTCACAGATACGCAGTATTTT.